These 18 T cell receptor beta chains originate from one sample sequenced in a study of response to subunit inactivated influenza vaccine. TCRdb independently ran MiXCR on the RT-PCR reads; one entry per CDR3 protein. The data contain just under 550,000 distinct CDR3 sequences, under 30% of them seen just once; the ten biggest clones take up roughly 2.8%. This same sample was also part of a study on T cells expressing NK-cell markers. That work contributes: 5'RACE template switching with UMIs produced the TCR beta cDNA.

Here the sequenced sample was CD4+ T cells sorted from PBMCs, taken 11 to 12 days after vaccination. The receptors originated from a man aged 45-65 years who received an inactivated influenza vaccine.

The chain uses TRBV4-3 and TRBJ2-3; 13 bases fit TRBD2. V shed 1 base, J shed 4 bases, and the junction held 11 bases outside the gene matches. This CDR3 contains 19 residues. Germline V lookup: CDR1 LGHNA, CDR2 YSLEER. The CDR3 DNA sequence: TGCGCCAGCAGCCAAGTTCTCGGACTAGCGGGAGTGTCGTCAGATACGCAGTATTTT. It is translated as CASSQVLGLAGVSSDTQYF.

This rearrangement joins TRBV12-3 or TRBV12-4 to TRBJ1-4, with 7 bases matching TRBD1. The CDR3 length is 14 residues. J gave up 8 bases and V 8 bases, and 11 bases lay outside the gene matches. The CDR3 loop reads CASAHRDRGEKLFF. Here the CDR3 DNA reads TGTGCCAGCGCACACCGGGACAGAGGCGAAAAACTGTTTTTT.

This clonotype was seen a few times. J is TRBJ2-7 and V is TRBV12-3 or TRBV12-4; the D gene is possibly TRBD2 (6 bases). The CDR3 has 16 residues. V shed 5 bases and J shed 0 bases, with 17 bases lying between them. CDR3 sequence reads: CASSPRPPGVSYEQYF. In DNA, the CDR3 is TGTGCCAGCAGTCCCCGACCCCCGGGAGTCTCCTACGAGCAGTACTTC.

The V and J genes are TRBV6-2 or TRBV6-3 and TRBJ2-7; D not certain. This CDR3 is 11 amino acids long. V was shortened by 5 bases and J by 3 bases, with 5 bases between the two germline ends. From germline, CDR1 is MNHEY and CDR2 SVGEGT. In DNA, the CDR3 is TGTGCCAGCAGTGAATACTACGAGCAGTACTTC. It translates to CASSEYYEQYF.

The table lists this clonotype with a few counts. V is TRBV5-1 and J is TRBJ1-1; D remains unclear. The CDR3 totals 15 residues. V lost 4 bases and J 0 bases, leaving 13 bases between the germline ends. In germline, CDR1 is SGHRS, CDR2 YFSETQ. In DNA, the CDR3 is TGCGCCAGCAGCCCGGCCGGAGCGTTGAACACTGAAGCTTTCTTT. Its translation: CASSPAGALNTEAFF.

This chain connects TRBV5-1 to TRBJ2-5, with D possibly being TRBD1 or TRBD2 (6 bases each). Trimming removed 1 base at V and 5 bases at J, with 15 bases between. CDR1 SGHRS and CDR2 YFSETQ come from the germline V gene. The CDR3 runs 15 residues. For the CDR3, the DNA is TGCGCCAGCAGCTTGTTGGGGGGCCCCGACGAGACCCAGTACTTC. Translated, it gives CASSLLGGPDETQYF.

The rearrangement joins TRBV19 to TRBJ2-1; TRBD1 or TRBD2 may be the D gene (5 bases each). This CDR3 region has 17 residues. Trimming cost V 6 bases and J 8 bases, with 26 bases left between them. Germline CDR1 and CDR2: LNHDA and SQIVND (reference sequence). CDR3 sequence: CASSPLYSRGLGHEQFF. The CDR3 DNA reads as TGTGCCAGTAGCCCTCTTTACTCACGGGGCCTCGGCCATGAGCAGTTCTTC.

The V call is TRBV13, the J call TRBJ2-3, with 9 bases aligning to TRBD2. The germline V gene encodes CDR1 PRHDT and CDR2 FYEKMQ (reference sequence). J was trimmed by 3 bases and V by 5 bases; bases with no gene match: 3. The CDR3 contains 14 residues. The CDR3 nucleotides are TGTGCCAGCAGCCGCGGACTAGCGACAGATACGCAGTATTTT. Its protein product is CASSRGLATDTQYF.

The chain couples TRBV7-2 to TRBJ2-7; 7 positions agree with TRBD1. Trimming at V came to 7 bases and at J to 6 bases, leaving 9 bases not matched to a gene. The CDR3 has 13 amino acids. CDR1 and CDR2 (germline): SGHTA, FQGNSA. The CDR3 loop reads CASTTDRVSEQYF. DNA for the CDR3: TGTGCCAGCACCACCGACAGGGTGAGCGAGCAGTACTTC.

The chain links TRBV28 to TRBJ1-1, with 7 positions matching TRBD1. J was trimmed by 6 bases and V by 5 bases; bases with no gene match: 9. Germline loops: CDR1 MDHEN, CDR2 SYDVKM. The CDR3 runs to 14 residues. CDR3 coding DNA: TGTGCCAGCAGTGGGGGGAAGGGGGCGGCTGAAGCTTTCTTT. Protein product: CASSGGKGAAEAFF. Combining the CDR3 with reference TRBV28 and TRBJ1-1 gives the whole variable domain DVKVTQSSRYLVKRTGEKVFLECVQDMDHENMFWYRQDPGLGLRLIYFSYDVKMKEKGDIPEGYSVSREKKERFSLILESASTNQTSMYLCASSGGKGAAEAFFGQGTRLTVV.

This clonotype appeared a few times. This rearrangement joins TRBV15 to TRBJ2-5; weak D call: TRBD2 (5 bases). Germline V gives CDR1 LNHNV, CDR2 YYDKDF (reference sequence). Trimming took 2 bases from V and 5 from J, leaving 9 bases between them. The CDR3 loop spans 13 amino acids. CDR3 residues: CATSRPRRETQYF. CDR3 coding DNA: TGTGCCACCAGCAGACCTCGGAGGGAGACCCAGTACTTC.

The rearrangement uses TRBV5-4 and TRBJ1-1, with 7 bases fitting TRBD1. J was trimmed by 1 base and V by 4 bases; bases with no gene match: 13. The CDR3 spans 17 residues. Germline values: CDR1 SGHNT, CDR2 YYREEE (reference sequence). The CDR3: CASSPQGGPKKNTEAFF. In nucleotides, the CDR3 is TGTGCCAGCAGCCCCCAGGGGGGGCCCAAGAAGAACACTGAAGCTTTCTTT.

This clonotype was detected only a few times. This chain uses TRBV20-1 with TRBJ2-7, with TRBD2 matching 9 bases. The V gene's germline CDR1 is DFQATT and CDR2 SNEGSKA (reference sequence). The CDR3 is 14 amino acids. The junction had 5 bases not matched to a gene; V was cut back by 5 bases and J by 0 bases. The CDR3 region has the DNA TGCAGTGCTTCTAGCGGGGAGGGCTCCTACGAGCAGTACTTC. Encoded protein: CSASSGEGSYEQYF.

The chain joins TRBV29-1 to TRBJ1-3; perhaps TRBD1 as D (5 bases). Germline CDR1 reads SQVTM; CDR2 reads ANQGSEA. Trimming stripped 6 bases from V and 0 bases from J, with 12 bases between. The CDR3 loop spans 14 amino acids. CDR3 amino acids: CSVPGAGSGNTIYF. In DNA form, the CDR3 reads TGCAGCGTCCCTGGGGCAGGCTCTGGAAACACCATATATTTT. Full variable domain (missing parts from reference TRBV29-1 and TRBJ1-3): SAVISQKPSRDICQRGTSLTIQCQVDSQVTMMFWYRQQPGQSLTLIATANQGSEATYESGFVIDKFPISRPNLTFSTLTVSNMSPEDSSIYLCSVPGAGSGNTIYFGEGSWLTVV.

The table lists this clonotype with many counts. This chain links TRBV12-3 or TRBV12-4 with TRBJ2-7; the match to TRBD2 covers 7 bases. J gave up 3 bases and V 5 bases, and 1 base lay outside the gene matches. This CDR3 spans 12 amino acids. The CDR3 coding sequence is TGTGCCAGCAGTAGCGGGATCTACGAGCAGTACTTC. It yields the protein CASSSGIYEQYF.

The chain links TRBV4-3 to TRBJ2-2; D gene uncertain. Germline V lookup: CDR1 LGHNA, CDR2 YSLEER. The CDR3 length is 14 residues. The V end lost 1 base, the J end lost 7 bases, and 10 bases lay between the germline ends. The chain's CDR3 is CASSQGKIHGELFF. As DNA, the CDR3 is TGCGCCAGCAGCCAAGGAAAGATTCACGGGGAGCTGTTTTTT.

This clonotype appeared many times. The V call is TRBV5-1, the J call TRBJ2-3, with D perhaps TRBD1 or TRBD2 (5 bases each). There are 18 residues in the CDR3. The V and J ends lost 0 bases and 3 bases respectively, with 20 bases between them. Germline V gives CDR1 SGHRS, CDR2 YFSETQ. The CDR3 region is CASSLGFGTQGGTDTQYF. The CDR3 DNA sequence: TGCGCCAGCAGCTTGGGGTTCGGGACCCAAGGAGGAACAGATACGCAGTATTTT.

The sample holds a few counts of this clonotype. V and J are TRBV7-3 and TRBJ2-2; maybe TRBD2 (5 bases). V gave up 7 bases and J gave up 0 bases, with 6 bases separating them. The germline CDR1 and CDR2 sequences are SGHTA and FQGTGA. The CDR3 runs 13 residues. For the CDR3, the DNA is TGTGCCAGCACCGGGACGAACACCGGGGAGCTGTTTTTT. Protein product: CASTGTNTGELFF.